The entry that follows covers one TCR beta chain sequence. The source of the sample is a study of blood T cell repertoires in COVID-19. Study in general: For recovered donors of Cohort 3, there were two negative PCRs, clearance, or symptom resolution. COVID-19 samples collected from the United States, Italy and Spain covered acute and convalescent phases. In each case, the material was cDNA or gDNA derived from T cells, B-cell-depleted T cells, or PBMCs.

In the study's own analysis: Amplification from reference gene primers served as the basis for estimated nucleated cell counts. The assay was immunoSEQ multiplex PCR, and TCRdb's table has in-frame clones only and misses some. The D gene and trimming were derived from the DNA, and the V and J assignments and clone size from that table. The profile shows under 400,000 clones, roughly 86% of them singletons. V was clipped by 7 bases and J by 5 bases, with 20 bases between them. This CDR3 region has 15 residues. Germline CDR1 SGHAT, CDR2 FQDESV (reference sequence). The chain joins TRBV11-1 to TRBJ2-5; tentatively, D is TRBD1 (6 bases). This receptor was obtained from a man aged 40-49 years in a cohort exposed to, infected with or recovered from COVID-19 (not recorded which). Specimen: PBMCs or T cells enriched from blood (not recorded which). The CDR3 DNA sequence: TGTGCCAGCACCCCTAGGGGGAGTGGGGTTGAGACCCAGTACTTC. It translates to CASTPRGSGVETQYF.